This TCR beta chain was recovered during a study of T-cell memory formation after mild COVID-19. Study information: TCR clusters were mostly donor specific.

5'RACE primed at constant segments yielded TCR alpha and TCR beta cDNA libraries bearing sample barcodes and UMIs. TCRdb passed the 5' RACE reads through MiXCR, listing each CDR3 protein once. The sample holds around 300,000 distinct CDR3 sequences, approximately 19% seen once. On this clonotype itself: Its antigen is undetermined.

CDR1 and CDR2 (germline): SGHTA, FQGNSA. The V gene end was trimmed by 4 bases and the J gene end by 0 bases; junction bases not matched to a gene: 7. The CDR3 is 16 amino acids. Findings and caveats of the study: CD4/CD8 balance characterized clones contracting day 15 to 85, and CD4+ skew characterized later expanders. Contracting CD4+ clones were located mainly in CM and EM, and CD8+ clones in EMRA.

Sequencing was performed on PBMCs or a T cell subset sorted from them (not recorded which). The sequence was collected from a young man who had mild COVID-19 (a few samples of this study predate the infection). Cell type and time point are not known. This chain uses TRBV7-2 with TRBJ2-3; 7 bases are a match to TRBD1. For the CDR3, the DNA is TGTGCCAGCAGCTCTCACGGACAGGAGAGCACAGATACGCAGTATTTT. This encodes CASSSHGQESTDTQYF.